Listed below are T cell receptor beta chains from one sample, sequenced in a study of blood T cell repertoires in COVID-19. This table comes from immunoSEQ multiplex PCR, and its TCRdb copy is limited to in-frame clones, with some not included. Of roughly 360,000 clones in the sample, roughly 88% were seen once. Material for sequencing was PBMCs or T cells enriched from blood (not recorded which). The receptors stem from a woman aged 25 to 39 with acute COVID-19. Each CDR3 is given with its conserved first and last residue. D genes are given only for firm matches. Clone size is given for some rows only: seen once, a few or many times, or a class if the clone is expanded.

size: .
V: TRBV5-1
D: .
J: TRBJ1-1
DNA: TGCGCCAGCAGCTTGGGCCACAGCAACACTGAAGCTTTCTTT
CDR3: CASSLGHSNTEAFF

size: .
V: TRBV5-5
D: .
J: TRBJ1-2
DNA: TGTGCCAGCAGCGGGCGGACAGCCACTGGAGGCTACACCTTC
CDR3: CASSGRTATGGYTF

size: .
V: TRBV19
D: TRBD1
J: TRBJ1-1
DNA: TGTGCCAGTACCCGGACAGGGAGACCCCCTGAAGCTTTCTTT
CDR3: CASTRTGRPPEAFF

size: .
V: TRBV12-5
D: TRBD1
J: TRBJ1-1
DNA: TGTGCTAGTGGTGGGGGGACAGCGAACACTGAAGCTTTCTTT
CDR3: CASGGGTANTEAFF

size: .
V: TRBV7-6
D: .
J: TRBJ2-1
DNA: TGTGCCAGCAGCTTAGCGGCGGGGTTGAACAATGAGCAGTTCTTC
CDR3: CASSLAAGLNNEQFF

size: .
V: TRBV23-1
D: TRBD1
J: TRBJ2-7
DNA: TGCGCCAGCAGTCAATCCCGAAGCCCCGGGACAGGGTACCAAACTTCCCTCGGCGAGCAGTACTTC
CDR3: CASSQSRSPGTGYQTSLGEQYF

size: .
V: TRBV5-1
D: .
J: TRBJ1-1
DNA: TGCGCCAGCAGCCCCGGGATCTCGACACGAAATGAGGGAGCTTTCTTT
CDR3: CASSPGISTRNEGAFF

size: .
V: TRBV9
D: .
J: TRBJ2-2
DNA: TGTGCCAGCAGCGTAGTTGAGGGGGAGCTGTTTTTT
CDR3: CASSVVEGELFF

size: once
V: TRBV27
D: TRBD1
J: TRBJ1-2
DNA: TGTGCCAGCAGTTTAATGACAGGGGCGGCGGGTGGCTACACCTTC
CDR3: CASSLMTGAAGGYTF

size: .
V: TRBV18
D: .
J: TRBJ1-5
DNA: TGTGCCAGCTCACCATGGTACGGGGTGGATCAGCCCCAGCATTTT
CDR3: CASSPWYGVDQPQHF

size: .
V: TRBV24-1
D: .
J: TRBJ1-2
DNA: TGTGCCACCAGTGATTCATCCAGGGGCGTTTATGGCTACACCTTC
CDR3: CATSDSSRGVYGYTF

size: .
V: TRBV4-1
D: TRBD2
J: TRBJ2-5
DNA: TGCGCCAGCAGCCGATCTAGCGGGGGGTTCCAAGAGACCCAGTACTTC
CDR3: CASSRSSGGFQETQYF

size: .
V: TRBV18
D: TRBD2
J: TRBJ2-5
DNA: TGTGCCAGCTCCTACGGGGGGATCCAAGAGACCCAGTACTTC
CDR3: CASSYGGIQETQYF

size: .
V: TRBV18
D: .
J: TRBJ1-5
DNA: TGTGCCAGCTCACCAATCTCCAATCAGCCCCAGCATTTT
CDR3: CASSPISNQPQHF

size: .
V: TRBV6-5
D: TRBD1
J: TRBJ2-1
DNA: TGTGCCAGCAGTTTAGGGACAGCGTACTACAATGAGCAGTTCTTC
CDR3: CASSLGTAYYNEQFF

size: .
V: TRBV24-1
D: TRBD1
J: TRBJ1-5
DNA: TGTGCCACCAGCGAAACGGGACAGGGATATGGAGGTCAGCCCCAGCATTTT
CDR3: CATSETGQGYGGQPQHF

size: few
V: TRBV2
D: TRBD1
J: TRBJ1-5
DNA: TGTGCCAGCAGTGAGGGCTACAGGGGTAGCAATCAGCCCCAGCATTTT
CDR3: CASSEGYRGSNQPQHF

size: .
V: TRBV3-1/TRBV3-2
D: .
J: TRBJ1-5
DNA: TGTGCCAGCAGCCGAGCAACTAGCAATCAGCCCCAGCATTTT
CDR3: CASSRATSNQPQHF

size: .
V: TRBV10-3
D: TRBD2
J: TRBJ2-3
DNA: TGTGCCATCAGTGAGGGAACTAGCGGGAGCACAGATACGCAGTATTTT
CDR3: CAISEGTSGSTDTQYF

size: .
V: TRBV10-3
D: .
J: TRBJ1-3
DNA: TGTGCCATCAGTGAGGCTGCCAGGGGTACTGGAAACACCATATATTTT
CDR3: CAISEAARGTGNTIYF

size: .
V: TRBV6-6
D: .
J: TRBJ2-7
DNA: TGTGCCAGCAGTTACGGGCCAGTCTACGAGCAGTACTTC
CDR3: CASSYGPVYEQYF

size: .
V: TRBV7-2
D: TRBD1
J: TRBJ1-1
DNA: TGTGCCAGCAGCTCCCGACAGGGGATGAACACTGAAGCTTTCTTT
CDR3: CASSSRQGMNTEAFF

size: .
V: TRBV5-1
D: .
J: TRBJ1-1
DNA: TGCGCCAGCAGCGGGCAGGGGCTTAACACTGAAGCTTTCTTT
CDR3: CASSGQGLNTEAFF

size: .
V: TRBV5-1
D: TRBD1
J: TRBJ2-1
DNA: TGCGCCAGCAGCGACGGGACAGATTACAATGAGCAGTTCTTC
CDR3: CASSDGTDYNEQFF

size: .
V: TRBV10-3
D: TRBD1
J: TRBJ2-6
DNA: TGTGCCATCAGTGAGCAGAGACAGGGGGCTGGGGCCAACGTCCTGACTTTC
CDR3: CAISEQRQGAGANVLTF

size: .
V: TRBV9
D: TRBD1
J: TRBJ1-4
DNA: TGTGCCAGCAGCGTAGGAGCCAGGGGGCTAAATGAAAAACTGTTTTTT
CDR3: CASSVGARGLNEKLFF

size: .
V: TRBV20-1
D: TRBD1
J: TRBJ2-7
DNA: TGCAGTGCTAGTCCGGGGACAGGGAAAAGATACGAGCAGTACTTC
CDR3: CSASPGTGKRYEQYF

size: .
V: TRBV19
D: TRBD1
J: TRBJ1-5
DNA: TGTGCCAGTAGTACAATAGACAGGGGGCGCGATCAGCCCCAGCATTTT
CDR3: CASSTIDRGRDQPQHF

size: .
V: TRBV5-8
D: TRBD1
J: TRBJ2-7
DNA: TGTGCCAGCAGGGTGACAGGGGGCTACGAGCAGTACTTC
CDR3: CASRVTGGYEQYF

size: .
V: TRBV5-5
D: .
J: TRBJ2-5
DNA: TGTGCCAGCAGCTGGGGACATCTTGAGACCCAGTACTTC
CDR3: CASSWGHLETQYF

size: .
V: TRBV4-1
D: .
J: TRBJ1-5
DNA: TGCGCCAGCAGCCAAGATCCATGGGGCGGGAACCAGCCCCAGCATTTT
CDR3: CASSQDPWGGNQPQHF

size: .
V: TRBV21-1
D: .
J: TRBJ2-2
DNA: TGTGCCAGCACATTAAACAGGGGGCGATGCGCCGGGGAGCTGTTTTTT
CDR3: CASTLNRGRCAGELFF

size: once
V: TRBV4-1
D: .
J: TRBJ1-2
DNA: TGCGCCAGCAGCGTAGCCCCAGAGTATAACTATGGCTACACCTTC
CDR3: CASSVAPEYNYGYTF

size: .
V: TRBV2
D: .
J: TRBJ1-3
DNA: TGTGCCAGCAGTGAAGGACACAGAACGGGAAACACCATATATTTT
CDR3: CASSEGHRTGNTIYF

size: .
V: TRBV3-1/TRBV3-2
D: .
J: TRBJ1-1
DNA: TGTGCCAGCAGCCAGAGGAGGGACACTGAAGCTTTCTTT
CDR3: CASSQRRDTEAFF

size: .
V: TRBV6-5
D: .
J: TRBJ2-5
DNA: TGTGCCAGCCAATGGGGCCTGCTGGAGACCCAGTACTTC
CDR3: CASQWGLLETQYF

size: .
V: TRBV5-1
D: .
J: TRBJ1-4
DNA: TGCGCCAGCAGCTTGTTGTCTCGAGGGTCTAATGAAAAACTGTTTTTT
CDR3: CASSLLSRGSNEKLFF

size: .
V: TRBV12-5
D: TRBD1
J: TRBJ1-2
DNA: TGTGCTAGTGACCGGACAGGGTTGGGCGGCTACACCTTC
CDR3: CASDRTGLGGYTF

size: .
V: TRBV30
D: .
J: TRBJ2-7
DNA: TGTGCCTGGAGGATATCGGGCTACGAGCAGTACTTC
CDR3: CAWRISGYEQYF

size: .
V: TRBV9
D: .
J: TRBJ2-1
DNA: TGTGCCAGCACCGCCGGGGGTAGCTCCTACAATGAGCAGTTCTTC
CDR3: CASTAGGSSYNEQFF

size: .
V: TRBV7-3
D: TRBD1
J: TRBJ2-7
DNA: TGTGCCAGCAGCTTCGACAGGGGACTCGAGCAGTACTTC
CDR3: CASSFDRGLEQYF